The next 28 T cell receptor beta chains were all read from a single sample in a study of T cell responses to AZD1222 COVID-19 vaccine. Clones were read by immunoSEQ multiplex PCR, and TCRdb kept only the in-frame ones, dropping some. The sample carries 100,000 to 150,000 clones, over 80% recorded once. This material consisted of peripheral blood, taken 28 days after the second AZD1222 dose. Receptors were obtained from an adult who received the AZD1222 COVID-19 vaccine.

The chain carries TRBV2 and TRBJ2-5; 7 nucleotides line up with TRBD2. The CDR3 is 15 amino acids. In germline, CDR1 is SNHLY, CDR2 FYNNEI. J lost 5 bases, V lost 1 base, and 7 bases had no gene match. Here the CDR3 DNA reads TGTGCCAGCAGTGAAGAGGTAGCGGGTCCTGAGACCCAGTACTTC. Protein sequence: CASSEEVAGPETQYF. Variable domain in full (rest from reference TRBV2 and TRBJ2-5): EPEVTQTPSHQVTQMGQEVILRCVPISNHLYFYWYRQILGQKVEFLVSFYNNEISEKSEIFDDQFSVERPDGSNFTLKIRSTKLEDSAMYFCASSEEVAGPETQYFGPGTRLLVL.

The chain employs TRBV11-3 and TRBJ2-3, with D perhaps matching TRBD1 or TRBD2 (5 bases each). The CDR3 consists of 13 residues. V lost 3 bases and J 9 bases, leaving 13 bases between the germline ends. Germline loops: CDR1 SGHNT, CDR2 YENEEA. The CDR3 DNA reads as TGTGCCAGCAGCTTGGGGGTGGTAGGCACGCAGTATTTT. It encodes CASSLGVVGTQYF.

The V and J genes are TRBV5-8 and TRBJ2-7, with TRBD2 matching over 9 bases. With 6 bases clipped from V and 3 bases from J, the junction kept 1 base outside the gene matches. Germline CDR1 SGHTS, CDR2 YDEGEE. The CDR3 has 12 residues. Here the CDR3 DNA reads TGTGCCAGCAAGCGGGGGGACTACGAGCAGTACTTC. Its protein product is CASKRGDYEQYF.

This rearrangement joins TRBV19 to TRBJ2-1, with D possibly matching TRBD2 (6 bases). Per germline, CDR1 LNHDA and CDR2 SQIVND (reference sequence). The CDR3 is 13 amino acids. Trimming left V 7 bases short and J 5 bases short, with 12 bases between. The CDR3 sequence: CASNRETHNEQFF. The CDR3 DNA reads TGTGCCAGTAACCGGGAGACCCACAATGAGCAGTTCTTC. Variable domain in full (rest from reference TRBV19 and TRBJ2-1): DGGITQSPKYLFRKEGQNVTLSCEQNLNHDAMYWYRQDPGQGLRLIYYSQIVNDFQKGDIAEGYSVSREKKESFPLTVTSAQKNPTAFYLCASNRETHNEQFFGPGTRLTVL.

The chain combines TRBV5-1 with TRBJ1-3, with TRBD1 matching 8 bases. The V segment lost 4 bases and the J segment 4 bases; nucleotides outside the gene matches: 7. Per germline, CDR1 SGHRS and CDR2 YFSETQ. The CDR3 totals 15 residues. The CDR3: CASSDDRGVGNTIYF. The CDR3 nucleotides are TGCGCCAGCAGCGACGACAGGGGCGTGGGAAACACCATATATTTT.

The rearrangement uses TRBV6-1 and TRBJ2-6; D gene unclear. The CDR3 runs 16 residues. Germline CDR1 MNHNS, CDR2 SASEGT. V was shortened by 1 base and J by 3 bases, with 10 bases between the two germline ends. The CDR3 reads CASSEVRRVGANVLTF. As DNA, the CDR3 is TGTGCCAGCAGTGAAGTCAGAAGGGTTGGGGCCAACGTCCTGACTTTC.

The rearrangement links TRBV3-1 (or the pseudogene TRBV3-2) to TRBJ1-3; D is undetermined. The CDR3 runs 15 residues. V lost 6 bases and J 5 bases, leaving 17 bases between the germline ends. The V gene's germline CDR1 is LGHDT and CDR2 YNNKEL (reference sequence). CDR3 amino acids: CASSQLRDSRNTIYF. The CDR3 coding sequence is TGTGCCAGCAGTCAACTTCGGGATAGTAGAAACACCATATATTTT.

The table lists this clone with a few counts. The rearrangement uses TRBV6-4 and TRBJ1-1, with D perhaps TRBD1 (5 bases). Germline V lookup: CDR1 MRHNA, CDR2 SNTAGT. This CDR3 contains 13 residues. V was clipped by 3 bases and J by 2 bases, with 7 bases between them. Here the CDR3 reads CASSEGDNTEAFF. In DNA, the CDR3 is TGTGCCAGCAGTGAAGGGGACAACACTGAAGCTTTCTTT.

The V and J genes are TRBV18 and TRBJ1-2; maybe TRBD1 (5 bases). V lost 6 bases and J 7 bases, leaving 12 bases between the germline ends. Per the germline V gene, CDR1 is KGHSH and CDR2 is LQKENI. This CDR3 spans 12 amino acids. Here the CDR3 reads CASSSGLSGYTF. The CDR3 DNA reads TGTGCCAGCTCTTCGGGGCTCAGTGGCTACACCTTC.

V usage is TRBV6-5 and J usage is TRBJ2-7, with 11 bases lining up with TRBD1. V dropped 10 bases and J dropped 6; count of bases not matched to a gene: 8. Germline V lookup: CDR1 MNHEY, CDR2 SVGAGI. This CDR3 spans 13 amino acids. The CDR3 sequence: CATWTGGKIEQYF. The CDR3 nucleotides are TGTGCCACCTGGACAGGGGGCAAGATCGAGCAGTACTTC.

The chain carries TRBV5-1 and TRBJ2-1, with unresolved D. V shed 0 bases and J shed 2 bases, with 9 bases lying between them. Per germline, CDR1 SGHRS and CDR2 YFSETQ. The CDR3 runs to 15 residues. The CDR3 coding sequence is TGCGCCAGCAGCTTGGGGTCTAACCCCTACAATGAGCAGTTCTTC. Its protein is CASSLGSNPYNEQFF.

The V call is TRBV19, the J call TRBJ2-7, with 8 positions matching TRBD1. CDR1 and CDR2 (germline): LNHDA, SQIVND (reference sequence). The CDR3 contains 15 residues. The V and J ends lost 6 bases and 2 bases, in that order; junction bases with no gene match: 9. The DNA of the CDR3 is TGTGCCAGTAGGGTAAGACAGGGGCAAACCTACGAGCAGTACTTC. This codes for CASRVRQGQTYEQYF. Using reference TRBV19 and TRBJ2-7 for the parts outside the CDR3, the full variable domain is DGGITQSPKYLFRKEGQNVTLSCEQNLNHDAMYWYRQDPGQGLRLIYYSQIVNDFQKGDIAEGYSVSREKKESFPLTVTSAQKNPTAFYLCASRVRQGQTYEQYFGPGTRLTVT.

This clone has a single count. The gene calls are TRBV5-1 and TRBJ1-6; D is ambiguous. Germline CDR1 SGHRS, CDR2 YFSETQ. Trimming shortened V by 1 base and J by 2 bases, and 7 bases separated the two germline ends. The CDR3 has 15 amino acids. The CDR3 DNA sequence: TGCGCCAGCAGCTTGACAGTGACCTATAATTCACCCCTCCACTTT. This codes for CASSLTVTYNSPLHF.

The J gene is TRBJ2-7, the V gene TRBV5-5; unclear D gene. CDR1 and CDR2 from the germline V gene are SGHKS and YYEKEE (reference sequence). V was clipped by 1 base and J by 0 bases, with 11 bases between them. This CDR3 region has 15 residues. The CDR3 DNA follows: TGTGCCAGCAGCTTGTTTGGGTCGAGCTCCTACGAGCAGTACTTC. This codes for CASSLFGSSSYEQYF.

The chain combines TRBV6-5 with TRBJ1-1; D uncertain. Germline values: CDR1 MNHEY, CDR2 SVGAGI. V lost 10 bases and J lost 4, with 16 bases in between. This CDR3 is built from 13 residues. In DNA form, the CDR3 reads TGTGCCACCATCCAGATTTCTGGCACTGAAGCTTTCTTT. It encodes CATIQISGTEAFF.

In regard to this clone: One end of the junction fails to match germline, which may point to a read error. The genes are TRBV7-8 and TRBJ1-6; D unclear. This CDR3 spans 16 amino acids. Germline CDR1 SGHVS, CDR2 FQNEAQ. The CDR3 sequence: CANSSSRGSYNSPLHF. The CDR3 DNA reads TGTGCCAACAGCAGTTCACGGGGCTCCTATAATTCACCCCTCCACTTT.

This clone has just one count. V is TRBV5-4 and J is TRBJ2-3, with D perhaps assigned TRBD1 or TRBD2 (6 bases each). Germline-derived CDR1 and CDR2 are SGHNT and YYREEE (reference sequence). V was trimmed by 1 base and J by 2 bases, leaving 14 bases between them. The CDR3 consists of 16 residues. The CDR3 DNA reads as TGTGCCAGCAGCTTGCGTTTGGGGGGCCTCACAGATACGCAGTATTTT. Translating it yields CASSLRLGGLTDTQYF.

CDR3 bases: TGTGCCAGCAGCCCTGGGACTAACACAGATACGCAGTATTTT. It specifies CASSPGTNTDTQYF. The genes are TRBV9 and TRBJ2-3; TRBD2 matches 7 bases. V gave up 4 bases and J gave up 2 bases; unmatched junction bases: 4. This CDR3 region has 14 residues. CDR1 and CDR2 from the germline V gene are SGDLS and YYNGEE.

The chain recombines TRBV7-2 with TRBJ2-5; D uncertain. Germline V lookup: CDR1 SGHTA, CDR2 FQGNSA. The V gene lost 1 base and the J gene lost 2 bases, with 5 bases spanning the gap. The CDR3 extends over 13 amino acids. CDR3 region: CASSLGQQETQYF. The CDR3 DNA reads as TGTGCCAGCAGCTTAGGGCAGCAAGAGACCCAGTACTTC.

This chain joins TRBV24-1 and TRBJ1-1; D uncertain. The CDR3 runs 13 residues. Trimming removed 1 base at V and 2 bases at J, with 4 bases between. Looked up from germline, CDR1 is KGHDR and CDR2 is SFDVKD. CDR3: CATSDFSNTEAFF. Here the CDR3 DNA reads TGTGCCACCAGTGATTTCTCCAACACTGAAGCTTTCTTT.

This clone appeared a single time. The chain links TRBV2 to TRBJ1-4; 9 positions agree with TRBD1. Germline V lookup: CDR1 SNHLY, CDR2 FYNNEI. This CDR3 has 15 residues. Trimming took 2 bases from V and 6 from J; bases not matched to a gene: 4. The CDR3 nucleotides are TGTGCCAGCAGTGAATCTCGGGACAGGGATGAAAAACTGTTTTTT. Protein: CASSESRDRDEKLFF.

The chain carries TRBV28 and TRBJ2-5, with 8 bases identical to TRBD2. The germline gives CDR1 MDHEN, CDR2 SYDVKM. CDR3 length: 16 residues. The ends lost 4 bases at V and 4 bases at J; junction bases unmatched: 11. CDR3 coding DNA: TGTGCCAGCAGTTCGGGTGCAGCGGGAGTACTAGAGACCCAGTACTTC. This encodes CASSSGAAGVLETQYF.

J is TRBJ1-5 and V is TRBV6-4, with TRBD1 matching 9 bases. V lost 5 bases, J lost 6 bases, and 8 bases stayed unmatched. The CDR3 has 15 residues. CDR1 is MRHNA, CDR2 SNTAGT, per germline. This CDR3 is CASSPGGQGAQPQHF. Written as DNA, the CDR3 is TGTGCCAGCAGTCCCGGGGGACAGGGAGCTCAGCCCCAGCATTTT.

V usage is TRBV19 and J usage is TRBJ2-2; D not certain. This CDR3 has 13 residues. V shed 5 bases and J shed 2 bases, with 6 bases lying between them. CDR1 is LNHDA and CDR2 is SQIVND in the germline V gene (reference sequence). The DNA for the CDR3 is TGTGCCAGTAGTTACGGCAACACCGGGGAGCTGTTTTTT. Translating it yields CASSYGNTGELFF.

The chain couples TRBV15 to TRBJ1-4; D may be TRBD1 (5 bases). Germline V gene sequence: CDR1 LNHNV, CDR2 YYDKDF (reference sequence). This CDR3 region has 15 residues. Between the trimmed V and J ends, which lost 1 base and 3 bases, there was a span of 9 bases. The CDR3 DNA is TGTGCCACCAGCAGAGGTGGGGCGGCTAATGAAAAACTGTTTTTT. Its protein product is CATSRGGAANEKLFF. Full variable domain (outside the CDR3, taken from reference TRBV15 and TRBJ1-4): DAMVIQNPRYQVTQFGKPVTLSCSQTLNHNVMYWYQQKSSQAPKLLFHYYDKDFNNEADTPDNFQSRRPNTSFCFLDIRSPGLGDTAMYLCATSRGGAANEKLFFGSGTQLSVL.

This sequence joins TRBV12-3 or TRBV12-4 and TRBJ2-5; D ambiguous. The CDR3 is 13 residues long. Trimming removed 9 bases at V and 1 base at J, with 12 bases between. Here the CDR3 reads CASRGRFQETQYF. DNA of the CDR3: TGTGCCAGTAGAGGCAGATTCCAAGAGACCCAGTACTTC.

The V call is TRBV7-6, the J call TRBJ2-2, with 12 bases that match TRBD2. The CDR3 length is 19 residues. V lost 1 base to trimming and J lost 5 bases; unmatched junction nucleotides: 11. Per the germline V gene, CDR1 is SGHVS and CDR2 is FNYEAQ. The CDR3 sequence is CASSLVGLAGSSVTGELFF. Here the CDR3 DNA reads TGTGCCAGCAGCTTAGTTGGACTAGCGGGAAGTTCGGTGACCGGGGAGCTGTTTTTT.

The chain joins TRBV28 to TRBJ2-1; 10 nucleotides match TRBD2. In germline, CDR1 is MDHEN, CDR2 SYDVKM. CDR3 length: 17 amino acids. V lost 2 bases, J lost 8 bases, and 12 bases stayed unmatched. The CDR3 sequence is CASSLPPLAGSKDEQFF. The CDR3 bases are TGTGCCAGCAGTTTACCCCCACTAGCGGGGTCAAAAGATGAGCAGTTCTTC.